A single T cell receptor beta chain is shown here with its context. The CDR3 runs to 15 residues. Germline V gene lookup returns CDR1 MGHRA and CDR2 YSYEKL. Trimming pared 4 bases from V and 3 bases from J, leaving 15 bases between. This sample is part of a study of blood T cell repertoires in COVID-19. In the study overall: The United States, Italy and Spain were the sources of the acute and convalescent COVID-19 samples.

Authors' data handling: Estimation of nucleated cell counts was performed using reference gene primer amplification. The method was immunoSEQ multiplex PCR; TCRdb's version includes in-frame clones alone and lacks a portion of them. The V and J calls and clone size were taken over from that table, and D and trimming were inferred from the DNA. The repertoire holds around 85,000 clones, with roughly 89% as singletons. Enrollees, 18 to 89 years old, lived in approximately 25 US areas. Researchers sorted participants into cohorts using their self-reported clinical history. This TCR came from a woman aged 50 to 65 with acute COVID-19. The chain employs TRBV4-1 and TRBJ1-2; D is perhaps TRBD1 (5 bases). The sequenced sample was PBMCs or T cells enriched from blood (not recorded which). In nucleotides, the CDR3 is TGCGCCAGCAGCCCAGGTGGAGGGGACGACTATGGCTACACCTTC. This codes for CASSPGGGDDYGYTF.